This T cell receptor (beta chain) was found in a study of blood T cell repertoires in COVID-19. Study details: Collection of acute and convalescent COVID-19 samples took place in the United States, Italy and Spain. PBMCs, B-cell-depleted T cells, or T cells were the source of the cDNA or gDNA that made up the material.

TCRdb's table, derived via immunoSEQ multiplex PCR, lists solely in-frame clones and lacks some. This table holds approximately 120,000 clones, around 86% found once. V lost 8 bases and J lost 5, with 15 bases in between. Per germline, CDR1 SGHTA and CDR2 FQGTGA. CDR3 length: 13 amino acids. Sequencing was performed on peripheral blood. The receptor comes from a human donor in a cohort sampled during active COVID-19. The chain carries TRBV7-3 and TRBJ1-1, with D unclear. The DNA of the CDR3 is TGTGCCAGCGCCTTTGAGGGAAGGACTGAAGCTTTCTTT. This encodes CASAFEGRTEAFF.